The table lists the clone carrying this T cell receptor (beta chain) with a few counts. What it recognizes is unknown. The sample is drawn from a study of CD8 T cells in ankylosing spondylitis. Study-level results: Reactive arthritis synovial fluid and blood were previously reported to contain some motif variants.

TCRdb passed the 5' RACE reads through MiXCR, listing each CDR3 protein once. This table holds fewer than 35,000 distinct CDR3 sequences, around 14% found once. The length of the CDR3 is 11 residues. V gave up 5 bases and J gave up 9 bases, with 8 bases separating them. Looked up from germline, CDR1 is SGHTA and CDR2 is FQGNSA. The receptor comes from a male donor with ankylosing spondylitis or in good health (not recorded which). Sequencing was carried out using blood. The chain joins TRBV7-2 to TRBJ2-1; D not resolved. The CDR3 loop reads CASSPAREQFF. The CDR3 region has the DNA TGTGCCAGCAGCCCCGCGCGTGAGCAGTTCTTC.